The entry below describes one TCR beta chain. Its cognate antigen is unknown. A much larger clonotype is one base distant, so this may be a read error. The use of a sample-barcoded 5' primer and a J-beta primer mix characterized a second PCR of about 7 to 12 cycles. All cDNA molecules were each tagged by a template-switch adaptor with 12 random nucleotides. TCRdb independently ran MiXCR on the 5' RACE reads; one entry per CDR3 protein. Here the sample spans 870,000 or so distinct CDR3 sequences, 25% to 35% being singletons. The sample belongs to a study of blood T cells in healthy people across ages. Study conclusions and caveats: Significant beta diversity loss was already apparent by age around 40, declining roughly linearly. The long-lived group displayed more naive CD4+ cells, plus higher diversity, than the aged donors did. Total diversity from one million sequenced T cells was likely underestimated.

The CDR3 sequence is 13 residues long. V lost 3 bases and J lost 11, with 16 bases in between. Germline V gene sequence: CDR1 PRHDT, CDR2 FYEKMQ (reference sequence). The TCR was taken from an elderly woman in good health. Source material: blood. V usage is TRBV13 and J usage is TRBJ2-5; possibly TRBD1 or TRBD2 for D (5 bases each). Written as DNA, the CDR3 is TGTGCCAGCAGCTTTGGCCGGGGACGTGAGCAGTACTTC. Its translation: CASSFGRGREQYF.